This record looks at one TCR beta chain sequence and its context. Original processing notes: Scientists estimated how many nucleated cells there were by amplifying reference gene primers. Some clones are missing from TCRdb's copy, which holds only in-frame ones; the method was immunoSEQ multiplex PCR. That table supplies the V and J calls and clone size; D and trimming were determined from the DNA. This sample has over 50,000 clones, with 80% to 85% found just once. Per the germline V gene, CDR1 is SGHDT and CDR2 is YYEEEE. The CDR3 loop spans 14 amino acids. The trim removed 3 bases at V and 4 bases at J, leaving 3 bases unmatched. The data were taken from a study of blood T cell repertoires in COVID-19.

The chain combines TRBV5-6 with TRBJ2-2; 7 bases align to TRBD1. The source is a man at least 80 years old with acute or convalescent COVID-19. The sequencing sample was made of peripheral blood. CDR3 sequence: CASSWGQLTGELFF. The CDR3 nucleotides are TGTGCCAGCAGCTGGGGACAGCTCACCGGGGAGCTGTTTTTT.